The clone carrying this T cell receptor beta chain appeared once. Its antigen is unknown. This sample includes further DNA sequences coding for the same CDR3. This specimen comes from a study of cytomegalovirus exposure and HLA in healthy donors. Study-level results: It was reported that the classifier diagnosed cytomegalovirus status with high specificity and sensitivity in both the original and validation cohorts.

CDR3 size: 14 residues. Germline CDR1 is SGDLS and CDR2 is YYNGEE. Trimming shortened V by 2 bases and J by 0 bases, and 6 bases separated the two germline ends. The data were produced by immunoSEQ multiplex PCR, yet TCRdb's version contains in-frame clones alone and is incomplete. The sample has about 79,000 clones, over 85% seen once. The gene calls are TRBV9 and TRBJ2-1; D remains ambiguous. The TCR originated in a woman aged 25 to 39 in good health and CMV-seronegative. Sequenced sample: PBMCs. CDR3 sequence: CASSVGSSYNEQFF. CDR3 DNA: TGTGCCAGCAGCGTCGGGTCCTCCTACAATGAGCAGTTCTTC.